This entry lists 30 T cell receptor beta chains sequenced from one sample in a study of blood T cells in healthy people across ages. It was with a sample-barcoded 5' primer and a J-beta primer mix that a second PCR of about 6 to 12 cycles was run. TCRdb reprocessed the 5' RACE reads via MiXCR and lists one record per CDR3 protein. The data show about a million distinct CDR3 sequences, roughly 47% seen once. The sequencing input was blood. Source of these receptors: an older woman in good health.

This clonotype was observed a few times. CDR3 in DNA: TGCGCCAGCAGCCAATTCGGGACTAGCGTTAGCACAGATACGCAGTATTTT. Protein product: CASSQFGTSVSTDTQYF. The chain uses TRBV4-1 and TRBJ2-3, with 10 bases that match TRBD2. The CDR3 consists of 17 residues. Germline V gene sequence: CDR1 MGHRA, CDR2 YSYEKL. V shed 2 bases, J shed 0 bases, and the junction held 5 bases outside the gene matches.

A few counts support this clonotype. The chain recombines TRBV2 with TRBJ2-6; D might be TRBD1 (5 bases). The CDR3 is 16 amino acids. Per germline, CDR1 SNHLY and CDR2 FYNNEI. V was cut by 3 bases and J by 0 bases, with 9 bases left in between. DNA for the CDR3: TGTGCCAGCAGTGATCTTCAGGGCTCTGGGGCCAACGTCCTGACTTTC. This sequence encodes CASSDLQGSGANVLTF.

The V and J genes are TRBV4-2 and TRBJ2-7; TRBD2 matches 10 bases. This CDR3 comprises 21 residues. V was clipped by 2 bases and J by 0 bases; unmatched bases: 19. Germline V gene sequence: CDR1 LGHNA, CDR2 YNFKEQ. The CDR3 loop is CASSQLPGLAVSGGNSYEQYF. The CDR3 bases are TGTGCCAGCAGCCAACTACCAGGACTAGCGGTCTCAGGGGGTAACTCCTACGAGCAGTACTTC.

The chain combines TRBV6-5 with TRBJ1-5; a possible D gene is TRBD1 (6 bases). The germline V gene encodes CDR1 MNHEY and CDR2 SVGAGI. CDR3 length: 15 amino acids. Trimming removed 5 bases at V and 2 bases at J, with 13 bases between. The CDR3: CASSRDTLGNQPQHF. The CDR3 nucleotides are TGTGCCAGCAGTCGGGACACTCTCGGCAATCAGCCCCAGCATTTT.

The V call is TRBV14, the J call TRBJ2-1; 12 bases agree with TRBD2. V lost 1 base to trimming and J lost 3 bases; unmatched junction nucleotides: 10. CDR1 and CDR2 (germline): SGHDN, FVKESK. The CDR3 contains 19 residues. The chain's CDR3 is CASSQGLPSGRAVYNEQFF. In DNA, the CDR3 is TGTGCCAGCAGCCAAGGTTTGCCTAGCGGGAGGGCCGTCTACAATGAGCAGTTCTTC.

The chain couples TRBV11-2 to TRBJ2-2; no clear D. Germline values: CDR1 SGHAT, CDR2 FQNNGV. The CDR3 sequence is 12 residues long. Trimming took off 0 bases at V and 6 bases at J, with 2 bases between the two ends. The CDR3 sequence: CASSLESGELFF. CDR3 nucleotide sequence: TGTGCCAGCAGCTTAGAGTCCGGGGAGCTGTTTTTT.

This clonotype has just a few counts. This chain connects TRBV6-5 to TRBJ2-5, with 8 positions matching TRBD2. The trim removed 3 bases at V and 0 bases at J, leaving 9 bases unmatched. This CDR3 has 17 residues. CDR1 is MNHEY, CDR2 SVGAGI, per germline. CDR3 nucleotide sequence: TGTGCCAGCAGTTATGCGGGGGGCGGGGGGAACCAAGAGACCCAGTACTTC. This gives the protein CASSYAGGGGNQETQYF.

About this clonotype: A read error is possible here, since a much larger clone lies one base away. The chain links TRBV12-3 or TRBV12-4 to TRBJ1-2; D is perhaps TRBD1 (6 bases). The CDR3 covers 13 residues. Trimming removed 4 bases at V and 7 bases at J, with 13 bases between. CDR3 amino acids: CASSWWQGSGYTF. CDR3 in DNA: TGTGCCAGCAGTTGGTGGCAGGGGAGTGGCTACACCTTC.

The chain joins TRBV7-2 to TRBJ1-6; possible D gene TRBD1, 5 bases. The germline V gene has CDR1 SGHTA and CDR2 FQGNSA. The V end lost 4 bases, the J end lost 9 bases, and 10 bases lay between the germline ends. The CDR3 consists of 13 residues. The CDR3 DNA sequence: TGTGCCAGCAGCTGGGAGGGGAGTTCACCCCTCCACTTT. As protein: CASSWEGSSPLHF.

V gene TRBV4-1 combines with J gene TRBJ2-3; 12 nucleotides match TRBD2. CDR3 length: 19 amino acids. Germline CDR1 is MGHRA and CDR2 is YSYEKL. V shed 4 bases and J 6 bases; nucleotides not matched to a gene: 17. The CDR3 DNA follows: TGCGCCAGCAGCCCGATGGGGCCGCGGACTAGCGGGAATCGGGATACGCAGTATTTT. This encodes CASSPMGPRTSGNRDTQYF.

This rearrangement joins TRBV24-1 to TRBJ1-4; D is ambiguous. The CDR3 sequence is 20 residues long. Trimming took 9 bases from V and 4 from J, leaving 32 bases between them. Per germline, CDR1 KGHDR and CDR2 SFDVKD. CDR3 DNA: TGTGCCACCCACCCGAGGGAGCGTCAACTGCTGACCCCGTATAATGAAAAACTGTTTTTT. This encodes CATHPRERQLLTPYNEKLFF.

A few counts support this clonotype. The V gene is TRBV7-3, the J gene TRBJ2-1; 13 bases fit TRBD2. The CDR3 has 16 amino acids. Germline V lookup: CDR1 SGHTA, CDR2 FQGTGA. J lost 6 bases, V lost 3 bases, and 5 bases had no gene match. The CDR3 sequence is CASSLSGTSGINEQFF. CDR3 DNA: TGTGCCAGCAGCTTGTCCGGGACTAGCGGGATCAATGAGCAGTTCTTC.

V is TRBV5-1 and J is TRBJ1-2, with 8 bases that match TRBD1. The CDR3 is 16 residues long. Unmatched junction bases numbered 13, after V lost 5 bases and J lost 4 bases. From germline, CDR1 is SGHRS and CDR2 YFSETQ. As DNA, the CDR3 is TGCGCCAGCAGGCTTTTTGGACAGGGAGACGTCTATGGCTACACCTTC. This translates into CASRLFGQGDVYGYTF. The variable domain in full, completed from reference TRBV5-1 and TRBJ1-2, reads KAGVTQTPRYLIKTRGQQVTLSCSPISGHRSVSWYQQTPGQGLQFLFEYFSETQRNKGNFPGRFSGRQFSNSRSEMNVSTLELGDSALYLCASRLFGQGDVYGYTFGSGTRLTVV.

This clonotype has a handful of counts. The rearrangement joins TRBV27 to TRBJ2-7; 7 positions agree with TRBD2. V lost 11 bases to trimming and J lost 4 bases; unmatched junction nucleotides: 5. Germline CDR1 reads MNHEY; CDR2 reads SMNVEV (reference sequence). This CDR3 contains 11 residues. The CDR3 protein is CASGTTYEQYF. The CDR3 nucleotides are TGTGCCTCCGGGACTACATACGAGCAGTACTTC.

The chain links TRBV10-3 to TRBJ1-4; D is unresolved. Germline CDR1 is ENHRY and CDR2 is SYGVKD. The CDR3 has 13 residues. The germline V and J ends were trimmed by 2 bases and 8 bases, with 9 bases remaining between them. The CDR3 protein is CAISERVREKLFF. For the CDR3, the DNA is TGTGCCATCAGTGAGAGGGTTCGGGAAAAACTGTTTTTT.

The rearrangement uses TRBV3-1 and TRBJ2-1; TRBD2 matches 10 bases. CDR3 length: 17 amino acids. V dropped 0 bases and J dropped 5; count of bases not matched to a gene: 7. CDR1 is LGHDT and CDR2 is YNNKEL in the germline V gene (reference sequence). As DNA, the CDR3 is TGTGCCAGCAGCCAAGAAGGGCAAGCGGGAGGGAACAATGAGCAGTTCTTC. Translation gives CASSQEGQAGGNNEQFF.

The V gene is TRBV20-1, the J gene TRBJ2-3; D is unresolved. The length of the CDR3 is 13 residues. The germline V and J ends were trimmed by 3 bases and 2 bases, with 9 bases remaining between them. Germline CDR1 is DFQATT and CDR2 is SNEGSKA (reference sequence). CDR3 in DNA: TGCAGTGCTAGTAGTCTGACCACAGATACGCAGTATTTT. Protein product: CSASSLTTDTQYF.

The chain employs TRBV27 and TRBJ2-3, with TRBD2 matching over 12 bases. Germline V CDR1 and CDR2: MNHEY, SMNVEV (reference sequence). The V and J ends lost 7 bases and 6 bases, in that order; junction bases with no gene match: 5. The CDR3 is 14 amino acids. For the CDR3, the DNA is TGTGCCAGCACTAGCGGGAGGGTAGGTGATACGCAGTATTTT. Protein product: CASTSGRVGDTQYF.

The CDR3 DNA is TGCGCCAGCAGCCAAGTCCAGGGCGCGGAAAAACTGTTTTTT. Its translation is CASSQVQGAEKLFF. The chain carries TRBV4-1 and TRBJ1-4; weak D call: TRBD1 (5 bases). CDR3 length: 14 amino acids. Germline V gene sequence: CDR1 MGHRA, CDR2 YSYEKL. The V end was cut by 1 base, the J end by 8 bases, with 11 bases between.

The chain combines TRBV6-2 or TRBV6-3 with TRBJ2-3, with no clear D. The CDR3 covers 14 residues. Trimming removed 1 base at V and 5 bases at J, with 10 bases between. Germline V lookup: CDR1 MNHEY, CDR2 SVGEGT. DNA of the CDR3: TGTGCCAGCAGTTACTTGTCGGGCGGAGATACGCAGTATTTT. Translated, it gives CASSYLSGGDTQYF.

CDR3 region: CASRSRTYEQYF. Written as DNA, the CDR3 is TGTGCCAGTAGGTCGAGAACCTACGAGCAGTACTTC. The chain uses TRBV19 and TRBJ2-4; D is unresolved. The J call may be faulty, since TRBJ2-7 better matches the DNA end. CDR3 size: 12 residues. The V gene's germline CDR1 is LNHDA and CDR2 SQIVND (reference sequence).

The chain carries TRBV27 and TRBJ2-7; TRBD2 matches 9 bases. Near its end, the DNA agrees better with TRBJ2-5, so the J call may be wrong. This CDR3 region has 13 residues. The germline gives CDR1 MNHEY, CDR2 SMNVEV (reference sequence). The CDR3 nucleotides read TGTGCCAGCCGGGGACTAGCTCGGGAGACCCAGTACTTC. Its translation is CASRGLARETQYF.

This chain connects TRBV28 to TRBJ2-4; 13 nucleotides agree with TRBD2. The DNA end is more similar to TRBJ2-5, so the J call may be wrong. CDR1 is MDHEN, CDR2 SYDVKM, per germline. The CDR3 has 16 residues. The chain's CDR3 is CASSFGGLAGAQTQYF. The CDR3 DNA follows: TGTGCCAGCAGTTTTGGTGGACTAGCGGGGGCCCAGACCCAGTACTTC.

This chain connects TRBV20-1 to TRBJ2-1; possible D gene TRBD2, 6 bases. The CDR3 totals 14 residues. The V gene's germline CDR1 is DFQATT and CDR2 SNEGSKA (reference sequence). V shed 6 bases and J shed 5 bases, with 17 bases lying between them. The CDR3 coding sequence is TGCAGTGCCGACGAGGGACTGTACGACAATGAGCAGTTCTTC. It encodes CSADEGLYDNEQFF.

V gene TRBV10-3 combines with J gene TRBJ2-3; 10 positions agree with TRBD2. CDR1 is ENHRY and CDR2 is SYGVKD in the germline V gene. With 9 bases clipped from V and 2 bases from J, the junction kept 11 bases outside the gene matches. The CDR3 has 16 amino acids. CDR3 in DNA: TGTGCCATTGGTGATAGCGGGAGGCTCGACACAGATACGCAGTATTTT. It translates to CAIGDSGRLDTDTQYF.

The chain links TRBV4-1 to TRBJ2-1, with 7 bases lining up with TRBD2. The CDR3 extends over 15 amino acids. The V gene's germline CDR1 is MGHRA and CDR2 YSYEKL. Trimming took 6 bases from V and 0 from J; bases not matched to a gene: 5. In DNA, the CDR3 is TGCGCCAGCAGGACTAGCCTGAGCTCCTACAATGAGCAGTTCTTC. It specifies CASRTSLSSYNEQFF.

Notes on this clonotype: The junction departs from the called germline gene at one end, perhaps through a read error. The gene calls are TRBV25-1 and TRBJ2-3, with TRBD2 matching 7 bases. Germline V CDR1 and CDR2: MGHDK, SYGVNS. The CDR3 runs to 16 residues. The CDR3 protein is CVSSELLLAGEDTQYF. CDR3 nucleotide sequence: TGTGTCAGCAGTGAATTGTTACTTGCGGGGGAGGATACGCAGTATTTT.

This clonotype was detected a few times. The chain links TRBV5-1 to TRBJ2-6; D gene unclear. From germline, CDR1 is SGHRS and CDR2 YFSETQ. This CDR3 has 15 amino acids. V dropped 3 bases and J dropped 3 bases, with 10 bases sitting between them. DNA for the CDR3: TGCGCCAGCAGCTCCCAGTCGGGTGGGGCCAACGTCCTGACTTTC. Protein sequence: CASSSQSGGANVLTF.

The chain links TRBV12-3 or TRBV12-4 to TRBJ2-2; D might be TRBD2 (6 bases). With 1 base removed from V and 3 bases from J, the gap between germline ends came to 9 bases. The CDR3 runs to 15 residues. The CDR3 coding sequence is TGTGCCAGCAGTTTAGGGGGGACTGACACCGGGGAGCTGTTTTTT. Its translation is CASSLGGTDTGELFF.

In its sample, this clonotype was seen a few times. This chain links TRBV9 with TRBJ1-6, with 9 bases identical to TRBD1. The CDR3 extends over 16 amino acids. Trimming took 3 bases from V and 7 from J; bases not matched to a gene: 8. In germline, CDR1 is SGDLS, CDR2 YYNGEE. The CDR3 DNA follows: TGTGCCAGCAGCGCCCAGGGGACAGGGCTAAATTCACCCCTCCACTTT. Amino acids: CASSAQGTGLNSPLHF.